This T cell receptor beta chain was sequenced during a study of CD8+CD57+ T cells in acquired aplastic anemia. Study-level results: Between patients and controls, CD8+ Simpson's diversity did not vary significantly. Overlapping CD8+ CDR3 repertoires of patients and controls contained nearly 30 shared sequences.

The TCR beta profiling, which covered VDJ combination and CDR3 sequence, was carried out using genomic DNA as the template. TCRdb reprocessed the reads via MiXCR and lists one record per CDR3 protein. The data contain some 120,000 distinct CDR3 sequences, 48% of them singletons. Per the germline V gene, CDR1 is KGHSH and CDR2 is LQKENI. This CDR3 is 15 amino acids long. With V trimmed by 3 bases and J by 1 base, 5 bases remained unmatched. This clonotype was counted many times. Its antigen is undetermined. The chain carries TRBV18 and TRBJ1-1, with 7 bases identical to TRBD1. The clonotype originates from a human donor in good health, serving as a control. The source material was sorted CD4+, CD8+, or CD8+CD57+ T cells (not recorded which) from PBMCs. CDR3 nucleotide sequence: TGTGCCAGCTCACCGAGGACAGGCGAGAACACTGAAGCTTTCTTT. It is translated as CASSPRTGENTEAFF.